The next 21 T cell receptor beta chains were all read from a single sample in a study of T cell changes during pregnancy in multiple sclerosis. Method: immunoSEQ multiplex PCR; TCRdb's copy keeps in-frame clones and lacks some. The profile covers 35,000 to 40,000 clones, with 92% appearing a single time and around 5.5% taken by the ten largest. The source was CD8+ T cells from peripheral blood mononuclear cells, collected in the third trimester of pregnancy. These receptors were taken from a female donor with multiple sclerosis, enrolled in a pregnancy study.

About this clone itself: Likely a read error: the CDR3 ends without its conserved phenylalanine or tryptophan. The DNA is omitted, as the CDR3 cannot be located on it reliably, and the CDR3 follows TCRdb's listing. The V call is TRBV4-3, the J call TRBJ1-1; the table's D call of TRBD1 was not tested on the DNA. The CDR3 has 18 amino acids, counting both end residues. In germline, CDR1 is LGHNA, CDR2 YSLEER. The CDR3 loop is CASSHPRGQGEPGYSISI.

The chain employs TRBV19 and TRBJ1-1; a possible D gene is TRBD1 (6 bases). Trimming pared 2 bases from V and 3 bases from J, leaving 13 bases between. This CDR3 is built from 15 residues. The V gene's germline CDR1 is LNHDA and CDR2 SQIVND (reference sequence). The CDR3 DNA sequence: TGTGCCAGTAGTATACAGGGGCCAGGGGACACTGAAGCTTTCTTT. This encodes CASSIQGPGDTEAFF.

This chain connects TRBV4-2 to TRBJ2-2; 9 nucleotides align to TRBD2. V lost 5 bases, J lost 5 bases, and 9 bases stayed unmatched. Germline V gives CDR1 LGHNA, CDR2 YNFKEQ. The CDR3 loop spans 16 amino acids. In DNA form, the CDR3 reads TGTGCCAGCAGCAAACTTAGCGGGAGCTTAACCGGGGAGCTGTTTTTT. Translating it yields CASSKLSGSLTGELFF.

The V call is TRBV28, the J call TRBJ2-5; D gene ambiguous. This CDR3 has 14 amino acids. Germline V gives CDR1 MDHEN, CDR2 SYDVKM. V lost 7 bases and J lost 4, with 16 bases in between. In nucleotides, the CDR3 is TGTGCCAGCACCCTTAGTCCCCGACTAGAGACCCAGTACTTC. Its translation: CASTLSPRLETQYF.

The V gene is TRBV28, the J gene TRBJ2-5; D is unclear. Trimming removed 1 base from V and 2 bases from J, with 11 bases in between. CDR3 length equals 15 residues. Germline CDR1 MDHEN, CDR2 SYDVKM. In nucleotides, the CDR3 is TGTGCCAGCAGTTTATATCCGGGTCAACAAGAGACCCAGTACTTC. Its translation is CASSLYPGQQETQYF.

V usage is TRBV18 and J usage is TRBJ1-1; possible D gene TRBD1, 6 bases. V lost 0 bases and J 4 bases, leaving 12 bases between the germline ends. The CDR3 is 15 amino acids. Per germline, CDR1 KGHSH and CDR2 LQKENI. The CDR3 here is CASSPPLTGSTEAFF. CDR3 sequence (DNA): TGTGCCAGCTCACCACCGCTCACAGGGAGCACTGAAGCTTTCTTT.

J is TRBJ2-1 and V is TRBV29-1; tentative D call: TRBD2 (6 bases). The germline gives CDR1 SQVTM, CDR2 ANQGSEA. The CDR3 is made up of 14 amino acids. The ends were cut back, 8 bases at V and 0 bases at J, with 14 bases in the middle. CDR3 bases: TGCAGCTCCCTGGGAGGCAGCTCCTACAATGAGCAGTTCTTC. It translates to CSSLGGSSYNEQFF.

This chain joins TRBV9 and TRBJ2-7, with TRBD2 matching over 9 bases. The length of the CDR3 is 18 residues. Germline-derived CDR1 and CDR2 are SGDLS and YYNGEE. J gave up 0 bases and V 1 base, and 11 bases lay outside the gene matches. The CDR3: CASSVTDGAGGPSYEQYF. Written as DNA, the CDR3 is TGTGCCAGCAGCGTAACTGACGGCGCGGGAGGGCCCTCCTACGAGCAGTACTTC.

V and J are TRBV28 and TRBJ2-5; 7 bases agree with TRBD1. The J call may be in error: the DNA end matches TRBJ2-7 better. The CDR3 spans 11 residues. The germline CDR1 and CDR2 sequences are MDHEN and SYDVKM. DNA for the CDR3: TGTGCCAGTAAGACAGGGTACGAGCAGTACTTC. Translated, it gives CASKTGYEQYF.

This chain uses TRBV7-6 with TRBJ2-3, with 7 bases fitting TRBD1. The ends lost 1 base at V and 5 bases at J; junction bases unmatched: 6. In germline, CDR1 is SGHVS, CDR2 FNYEAQ. This CDR3 has 15 amino acids. The CDR3 DNA reads as TGTGCCAGCAGCTTAGTAGGGGGCTTGGGAGATACGCAGTATTTT. Encoded protein: CASSLVGGLGDTQYF.

The chain joins TRBV7-3 to TRBJ2-1, with TRBD1 as a possible D gene (6 bases). Germline CDR1 and CDR2: SGHTA and FQGTGA. The V end lost 5 bases, the J end lost 4 bases, and 18 bases lay between the germline ends. The CDR3 covers 16 residues. CDR3 DNA: TGTGCCAGCAGCCCTACTGGGGGCCTACCATACAATGAGCAGTTCTTC. Amino acids: CASSPTGGLPYNEQFF.

This clone ranks as medium-sized. This chain joins TRBV7-9 and TRBJ1-1; unclear D gene. The germline V gene has CDR1 SEHNR and CDR2 FQNEAQ (reference sequence). V was cut by 1 base and J by 5 bases, with 5 bases left in between. This CDR3 is built from 12 residues. The CDR3 loop reads CASSLEETEAFF. The CDR3 DNA is TGTGCCAGCAGCTTAGAGGAGACTGAAGCTTTCTTT.

The chain joins TRBV19 to TRBJ2-7; TRBD1 agrees at 12 bases. J was trimmed by 4 bases and V by 8 bases; bases with no gene match: 3. Germline lookup yields CDR1 LNHDA and CDR2 SQIVND (reference sequence). The CDR3 is 13 amino acids. The CDR3 bases are TGTGCCAGTGGGACAGGGGGCAATTACGAGCAGTACTTC. The encoded protein is CASGTGGNYEQYF.

This clone was counted once. The rearrangement joins TRBV29-1 to TRBJ2-5; D is undetermined. This CDR3 contains 10 residues. The germline V gene has CDR1 SQVTM and CDR2 ANQGSEA. Trimming took 1 base from V and 14 from J, leaving 11 bases between them. CDR3 nucleotide sequence: TGCAGCGTTGAAGCAGAGGCCCCCTACTTC. It yields the protein CSVEAEAPYF. Based on the CDR3 plus reference TRBV29-1 and TRBJ2-5, the full variable domain is SAVISQKPSRDICQRGTSLTIQCQVDSQVTMMFWYRQQPGQSLTLIATANQGSEATYESGFVIDKFPISRPNLTFSTLTVSNMSPEDSSIYLCSVEAEAPYFGPGTRLLVL.

The J gene is TRBJ2-2, the V gene TRBV7-3; D perhaps matches TRBD2 (6 bases). The germline V gene has CDR1 SGHTA and CDR2 FQGTGA. This CDR3 has 17 residues. The V end was cut by 5 bases, the J end by 1 base, with 17 bases between. Written as DNA, the CDR3 is TGTGCCAGCAGCCCCTCACGCGTGCGGGAGAACACCGGGGAGCTGTTTTTT. As protein: CASSPSRVRENTGELFF. The full variable domain, with the rest looked up from reference TRBV7-3 and TRBJ2-2, is GAGVSQTPSNKVTEKGKYVELRCDPISGHTALYWYRQSLGQGPEFLIYFQGTGAADDSGLPNDRFFAVRPEGSVSTLKIQRTERGDSAVYLCASSPSRVRENTGELFFGEGSRLTVL.

The chain employs TRBV27 and TRBJ2-7; a weak D match, TRBD2 (6 bases). Trimming removed 5 bases at V and 4 bases at J, with 18 bases between. CDR1 and CDR2 (germline): MNHEY, SMNVEV (reference sequence). CDR3 length: 15 residues. CDR3 in amino acids: CASSPIISGGYEQYF. DNA for the CDR3: TGTGCCAGCAGTCCCATCATTAGCGGAGGATACGAGCAGTACTTC.

This chain joins TRBV15 and TRBJ1-1, with D unresolved. Germline CDR1 LNHNV, CDR2 YYDKDF (reference sequence). The V end lost 7 bases, the J end lost 4 bases, and 28 bases lay between the germline ends. The CDR3 has 18 amino acids. CDR3 sequence reads: CATIPEDPREVEGTEAFF. The CDR3 coding sequence is TGTGCCACCATTCCAGAAGACCCCCGTGAGGTAGAGGGCACTGAAGCTTTCTTT.

The genes are TRBV7-2 and TRBJ2-7; the D is unclear. Germline V lookup: CDR1 SGHTA, CDR2 FQGNSA. This CDR3 is built from 14 residues. V lost 0 bases and J lost 6, with 12 bases in between. CDR3 protein: CASSLAGGRSEQYF. CDR3 DNA sequence: TGTGCCAGCAGCTTAGCTGGCGGTAGGTCCGAGCAGTACTTC.

CDR3 loop: CASSPTGYGYTF. In DNA, the CDR3 is TGTGCCAGCAGCCCGACAGGGTATGGCTACACCTTC. The V and J genes are TRBV7-2 and TRBJ1-2, with 7 nucleotides matching TRBD1. The CDR3 totals 12 residues. In germline, CDR1 is SGHTA, CDR2 FQGNSA. V was pared by 5 bases and J by 5 bases, with 2 bases of the junction left unmatched. The whole variable domain, remainder taken from reference TRBV7-2 and TRBJ1-2, is GAGVSQSPSNKVTEKGKDVELRCDPISGHTALYWYRQSLGQGLEFLIYFQGNSAPDKSGLPSDRFSAERTGGSVSTLTIQRTQQEDSAVYLCASSPTGYGYTFGSGTRLTVV.

This chain links TRBV27 with TRBJ1-3; a possible D gene is TRBD1 (6 bases). Looked up from germline, CDR1 is MNHEY and CDR2 is SMNVEV (reference sequence). There are 15 residues in the CDR3. The germline V and J ends were trimmed by 5 bases and 8 bases, with 19 bases remaining between them. Written as DNA, the CDR3 is TGTGCCAGCAGTCCCCTCGGGGCAGGGGCAGACACCATATATTTT. As protein: CASSPLGAGADTIYF.

The chain carries TRBV7-9 and TRBJ1-2; D remains unclear. In germline, CDR1 is SEHNR, CDR2 FQNEAQ (reference sequence). CDR3 length equals 13 residues. V was pared by 4 bases and J by 6 bases, with 12 bases between. This chain's CDR3 is CASSSPGSDGYTF. The CDR3 region has the DNA TGTGCCAGCAGCTCCCCGGGGAGCGATGGCTACACCTTC.